The entry below describes one T cell receptor beta chain. Its antigen is as yet unknown. The data originate from a study of T cells in Graves' hyperthyroidism and ophthalmopathy. CDR1 and CDR2 (germline): SQVTM, ANQGSEA. CDR3 length equals 11 residues. The ends lost 7 bases at V and 7 bases at J; junction bases unmatched: 6. RNA transcripts were the template for amplifying TCR beta CDR3 regions. The TCR CDR3 first-round RT-PCR relied on the HTBI primer set. TCRdb analysed the multiplex PCR reads with MiXCR anew, one entry per CDR3 protein. The table lists hundreds of thousands of distinct CDR3 sequences, 45% of them singletons. Study-level results: Blood held most thyroid clonotypes expanded above 0.001 frequency.

Each diagnosis was grounded in clinical symptoms, serum thyroxine and TRAb, thyroid ultrasound, and orbital computed tomography. The sample comprised peripheral blood or thyroid tissue (not recorded which). The genes are TRBV29-1 and TRBJ1-2, with TRBD1 matching over 7 bases. The receptor was isolated from an adult man with Graves' disease, either hyperthyroidism or ophthalmopathy (not recorded which). This CDR3 is CSASQGGGYTF. CDR3 bases: TGCAGCGCGTCGCAGGGGGGTGGCTACACCTTC.